These T cell receptor beta chains were read from a single sample in a study of CD8+ T cells in alopecia areata. Data came from immunoSEQ multiplex PCR; TCRdb stores just in-frame clones and leaves some out. The repertoire has roughly 250,000 clones, 65% to 70% of them found once; the top ten carry 1% to 1.5%. This material consisted of CD4+ T cells sorted from blood, taken at week 0. The receptors come from a human donor with alopecia areata. Each CDR3 is given with its conserved first and last residue. The D gene is left open where the match is weak. For some rows the clone size is stated as once, few or many, or as a class when expanded; others skip it.

.,TRBJ2-3,TRBD1,TRBV2,15,TGTGCCAGCAGTGCGTGGACAGGGAGCACAGATACGCAGTATTTT,CASSAWTGSTDTQYF
.,TRBJ2-7,TRBD1,TRBV29-1,11,TGCAGCGCCGGGACAGGGTACGAGCAGTACTTC,CSAGTGYEQYF
few,TRBJ2-3,.,TRBV6-5,15,TGTGCCAGCAGACGTACTCGGGACCGCACAGATACGCAGTATTTT,CASRRTRDRTDTQYF
few,TRBJ1-1,.,TRBV7-2,13,TGTGCCAGCAGCTTCCGGGAGGACACTGAAGCTTTCTTT,CASSFREDTEAFF
.,TRBJ2-1,.,TRBV29-1,13,TGCAGCCTGCGGGGCGTAACCTACAATGAGCAGTTCTTC,CSLRGVTYNEQFF
few,TRBJ2-7,TRBD1,TRBV29-1,14,TGCAGCGTTGCCCTACGGACAGGGAGAAACGAGCAGTACTTC,CSVALRTGRNEQYF
.,TRBJ2-1,.,TRBV30,15,TGTGCCTGGAGTTCCCAGGACCAGTTGACCGATGAGCAGTTCTTC,CAWSSQDQLTDEQFF
.,TRBJ1-6,.,TRBV18,13,TGTGCCAGCTCACCTCGGGGAAATTCACCCCTCCACTTT,CASSPRGNSPLHF
.,TRBJ1-1,TRBD1,TRBV7-3,16,TGTGCCAGCAGCTTAAGGCCAGGGGGGTTGAACACTGAAGCTTTCTTT,CASSLRPGGLNTEAFF
few,TRBJ1-1,TRBD1,TRBV29-1,10,TGCAGCGCGGGACAGGAAGAAGCTTTCTTT,CSAGQEEAFF
.,TRBJ1-6,TRBD1,TRBV16,14,TGTGCCAGCAGCCTCGGACAGGGCAATTCACCCCTCCACTTT,CASSLGQGNSPLHF
.,TRBJ1-2,.,TRBV30,12,TGTGCCTGGGACCGGAGGGGCAATGGCTACACCTTC,CAWDRRGNGYTF
.,TRBJ1-5,TRBD1,TRBV30,14,TGTGCCTGGAGTGTTGCAGGGGGCTCGCAGCCCCAGCATTTT,CAWSVAGGSQPQHF
.,TRBJ2-7,.,TRBV27,14,TGTGCCAGCAGTTTGTACGCCGGGTCCGGGGAGCAGTACTTC,CASSLYAGSGEQYF
.,TRBJ2-1,.,TRBV30,17,TGTGCCTGGAGCCCTACCAGTCGGGCGGGGTATAGCAATGAGCAGTTCTTC,CAWSPTSRAGYSNEQFF
.,TRBJ1-3,.,TRBV29-1,11,TGCAGCGTTGAAGCTGGAAACACCATATATTTT,CSVEAGNTIYF
.,TRBJ2-2,.,TRBV29-1,11,TGCAGCGTTGTGAGCACCGGGGAGCTGTTTTTT,CSVVSTGELFF
few,TRBJ1-1,TRBD1,TRBV29-1,14,TGCAGCGCGGCCAAGGGGGCGGTGAACACTGAAGCTTTCTTT,CSAAKGAVNTEAFF
once,TRBJ1-2,TRBD1,TRBV7-2,15,TGTGCCAGCAGCTTAGCGCGAAGGACAGGGGATGGCTACACCTTC,CASSLARRTGDGYTF
few,TRBJ2-1,TRBD1,TRBV7-9,13,TGTGCCAGCAGCCTAGGACAGGGGCATGAGCAGTTCTTC,CASSLGQGHEQFF
.,TRBJ2-5,.,TRBV9,13,TGTGCCAGCAGCGTAGTGGGGTCGGAGACCCAGTACTTC,CASSVVGSETQYF
few,TRBJ2-7,TRBD1,TRBV5-6,16,TGTGCCAGCAGCTTATACGGGACAGGGAAGACCTACGAGCAGTACTTC,CASSLYGTGKTYEQYF
.,TRBJ1-2,.,TRBV29-1,11,TGCAGCACGGGACGATCCTATGGCTACACCTTC,CSTGRSYGYTF
.,TRBJ1-2,.,TRBV9,13,TGTGCCAGCAGCGCCGCGGGGGTGTCCGGCTACACCTTC,CASSAAGVSGYTF
once,TRBJ2-1,.,TRBV11-3,15,TGTGCCAGCAGCTCATACTATGACAGTAACAATGAGCAGTTCTTC,CASSSYYDSNNEQFF
.,TRBJ2-7,TRBD2,TRBV9,15,TGTGCCAGCAGCGTAGGAAGCGGGGGGTCCTACGAGCAGTACTTC,CASSVGSGGSYEQYF
.,TRBJ1-1,.,TRBV7-8,16,TGTGCCAGCAGCCCTCTTTCGTCGAGGATGAACACTGAAGCTTTCTTT,CASSPLSSRMNTEAFF
once,TRBJ2-5,TRBD2,TRBV13,15,TGTGCCAGCAGCTTATTCACTAGCGGGAAAGAGACCCAGTACTTC,CASSLFTSGKETQYF
few,TRBJ2-5,TRBD2,TRBV7-2,17,TGTGCCAGCAGCCCGGGGACTAGCGGGGGATATCTGGAGACCCAGTACTTC,CASSPGTSGGYLETQYF
few,TRBJ2-1,.,TRBV27,14,TGTGCCAGCAGTCGGAGTGTTATTTCGAATGAGCAGTTCTTC,CASSRSVISNEQFF
few,TRBJ2-1,.,TRBV5-4,13,TGTGCCAGCAGCTTGGCCAGGGCCAATGAGCAGTTCTTC,CASSLARANEQFF
.,TRBJ2-7,.,TRBV13,13,TGTGCCAGCAGCCTAGGGCGCCGGACGAAGCAGTACTTC,CASSLGRRTKQYF
.,TRBJ2-4,.,TRBV18,13,TGTGCCAGCTCACCAATTGTAGGGGACATTCAGTACTTC,CASSPIVGDIQYF
.,TRBJ1-1,.,TRBV4-1,13,TGCGCCAGCAGCCGCAGGCTAAACACTGAAGCTTTCTTT,CASSRRLNTEAFF
.,TRBJ1-6,.,TRBV27,15,TGTGCCAGCAGTCCCTCTCTCTCCTATAATTCACCCCTCCACTTT,CASSPSLSYNSPLHF
.,TRBJ2-5,.,TRBV10-3,16,TGTGCCATCAGCCGGGACATTACGGACCCTGAAGAGACCCAGTACTTC,CAISRDITDPEETQYF
.,TRBJ2-2,.,TRBV19,16,TGTGCCAGTAGGGGGACCTCAGCTAAGAGAACCGGGGAGCTGTTTTTT,CASRGTSAKRTGELFF
.,TRBJ1-1,TRBD1,TRBV15,14,TGTGCCACCAGCCCCCGGACAGGTCGCACTGAAGCTTTCTTT,CATSPRTGRTEAFF
.,TRBJ2-3,TRBD2,TRBV30,15,TGTGCCTGGAGTCGAGGTAGCGGGGGCACAGATACGCAGTATTTT,CAWSRGSGGTDTQYF
once,TRBJ1-2,.,TRBV5-4,13,TGTGCCAGCAGCTTCCGGGGAACCTATGGCTACACCTTC,CASSFRGTYGYTF
.,TRBJ2-5,.,TRBV7-2,14,TGTGCCAGCAGCTTAGAGTGGGGGGAAGAGACCCAGTACTTC,CASSLEWGEETQYF
few,TRBJ1-4,.,TRBV19,15,TGTGCCAGTCGACCCCGTGGGGCAACTAATGAAAAACTGTTTTTT,CASRPRGATNEKLFF
.,TRBJ1-6,.,TRBV18,15,TGTGCCAGCTCACCAACAGGAGGATATAATTCACCCCTCCACTTT,CASSPTGGYNSPLHF
.,TRBJ2-7,TRBD2,TRBV27,15,TGTGCCAGCAGTCGTCCCGCAGCGGGGGGCAACGAGCAGTACTTC,CASSRPAAGGNEQYF